This passage covers 25 T cell receptor beta chains from one sample sequenced in a study of shared clonotypes between healthy human individuals. Sequenced by immunoSEQ multiplex PCR; TCRdb stores in-frame clones only, minus some. The table records roughly 1.5 million clones, roughly 98% of them present only once. Source material: naive CD4+ T cells sorted from blood. Subset: CD45RA+ positively selected. The receptors come from a man younger than 40 in good health.

The chain links TRBV15 to TRBJ2-7, with D possibly being TRBD1 or TRBD2 (6 bases each). In germline, CDR1 is LNHNV, CDR2 YYDKDF (reference sequence). The CDR3 covers 12 residues. The V gene lost 1 base and the J gene lost 9 bases, with 10 bases spanning the gap. The CDR3 sequence is CATSRAQGGQYF. Here the CDR3 DNA reads TGTGCCACCAGCAGAGCACAGGGAGGGCAGTACTTC.

This chain joins TRBV9 and TRBJ2-7, with 13 bases matching TRBD2. J was trimmed by 3 bases and V by 4 bases; bases with no gene match: 13. Germline V gene data show CDR1 as SGDLS and CDR2 as YYNGEE. This CDR3 has 18 residues. The CDR3 DNA follows: TGTGCCAGCAGCATCGGGACTAGCGGGACTCAGAAACACTACGAGCAGTACTTC. This sequence encodes CASSIGTSGTQKHYEQYF.

This chain uses TRBV5-6 with TRBJ2-7, with 8 bases aligning to TRBD1. This CDR3 contains 17 residues. V was clipped by 0 bases and J by 4 bases; unmatched bases: 12. CDR1 is SGHDT and CDR2 is YYEEEE in the germline V gene. The CDR3: CASSLATGGGRTYEQYF. Here the CDR3 DNA reads TGTGCCAGCAGCTTGGCCACAGGGGGAGGAAGAACGTACGAGCAGTACTTC.

V and J are TRBV7-2 and TRBJ2-1; 8 bases are a match to TRBD1. This CDR3 is built from 14 residues. CDR1 is SGHTA and CDR2 is FQGNSA in the germline V gene. The V segment lost 6 bases and the J segment 6 bases; nucleotides outside the gene matches: 7. CDR3 coding DNA: TGTGCCAGCAGTTATCGGACAGGGCCCAATGAGCAGTTCTTC. Amino acid sequence: CASSYRTGPNEQFF.

The chain is built from TRBV18 and TRBJ2-1; D ambiguous. V lost 4 bases to trimming and J lost 6 bases, with 16 bases between them. Germline-derived CDR1 and CDR2 are KGHSH and LQKENI. This CDR3 is built from 15 residues. The CDR3 DNA follows: TGTGCCAGCTCACTGGGCAGCAATAGACTCAATGAGCAGTTCTTC. Translated, it gives CASSLGSNRLNEQFF.

This clone is a singleton in its sample. The CDR3 region is CASSLQVSRYEQYF. Here the CDR3 DNA reads TGCGCCAGCAGCTTACAGGTGTCCCGCTACGAGCAGTACTTC. The chain recombines TRBV5-1 with TRBJ2-7; D might be TRBD1 (5 bases). The CDR3 is made up of 14 amino acids. Per germline, CDR1 SGHRS and CDR2 YFSETQ. The germline V and J ends were trimmed by 2 bases and 3 bases, with 12 bases remaining between them.

J is TRBJ1-5 and V is TRBV7-9; D perhaps matches TRBD1 (5 bases). The germline gives CDR1 SEHNR, CDR2 FQNEAQ (reference sequence). V was shortened by 5 bases and J by 5 bases, with 16 bases between the two germline ends. The CDR3 spans 15 residues. CDR3 DNA: TGTGCCAGCAGCCCGGGGCCGGGGCTTGATCAGCCCCAGCATTTT. It is translated as CASSPGPGLDQPQHF.

This chain connects TRBV30 to TRBJ1-4; weak D call: TRBD1 (5 bases). Trimming removed 3 bases from V and 8 bases from J, with 19 bases in between. This CDR3 spans 15 amino acids. Germline CDR1 reads GTSNPN; CDR2 reads SVGIG (reference sequence). CDR3 sequence reads: CAWRGVGTEREKLFF. The CDR3 DNA reads as TGTGCCTGGAGGGGGGTCGGGACGGAGAGGGAAAAACTGTTTTTT.

The chain recombines TRBV6-5 with TRBJ1-2, with TRBD1 as a possible D gene (5 bases). V dropped 7 bases and J dropped 2 bases, with 14 bases sitting between them. Germline V gives CDR1 MNHEY, CDR2 SVGAGI. The CDR3 has 14 amino acids. This CDR3 is CASTRGELNYGYTF. The CDR3 DNA is TGTGCCAGCACAAGAGGGGAGTTAAACTATGGCTACACCTTC.

The V call is TRBV6-5, the J call TRBJ1-1; TRBD1 agrees at 7 bases. The V and J ends lost 5 bases and 6 bases, in that order; junction bases with no gene match: 6. The CDR3 sequence is 13 residues long. Germline assignment: CDR1 MNHEY and CDR2 SVGAGI. CDR3: CASSRQGRSEAFF. Here the CDR3 DNA reads TGTGCCAGCAGTAGACAGGGACGATCTGAAGCTTTCTTT.

The chain couples TRBV10-3 to TRBJ2-3; D ambiguous. Per the germline V gene, CDR1 is ENHRY and CDR2 is SYGVKD. The CDR3 loop spans 12 amino acids. V lost 1 base and J lost 5, with 4 bases in between. CDR3 bases: TGTGCCATCAGTGAGTTCGGAGATACGCAGTATTTT. Amino acids: CAISEFGDTQYF.

The chain carries TRBV7-2 and TRBJ2-6; D gene ambiguous. From germline, CDR1 is SGHTA and CDR2 FQGNSA. V was trimmed by 5 bases and J by 2 bases, leaving 22 bases between them. The CDR3 is made up of 19 amino acids. CDR3 loop: CASSPSVRGTRTGANVLTF. Here the CDR3 DNA reads TGTGCCAGCAGCCCCAGCGTGAGAGGAACAAGAACTGGGGCCAACGTCCTGACTTTC.

This rearrangement joins TRBV5-1 to TRBJ1-1; D is possibly TRBD1 (5 bases). CDR3 size: 15 residues. V lost 0 bases to trimming and J lost 2 bases, with 11 bases between them. From germline, CDR1 is SGHRS and CDR2 YFSETQ. The CDR3 here is CASSLDRPINTEAFF. The CDR3 bases are TGCGCCAGCAGCTTGGACAGGCCCATCAACACTGAAGCTTTCTTT.

V gene TRBV18 combines with J gene TRBJ1-1; TRBD1 might be the D (5 bases). The CDR3 extends over 12 amino acids. Deletions cut 8 bases from V and 7 bases from J, with 14 bases between. From germline, CDR1 is KGHSH and CDR2 LQKENI. Here the CDR3 reads CASGDRSSEAFF. The CDR3 DNA reads as TGTGCCAGCGGAGACAGATCAAGTGAAGCTTTCTTT.

The chain has TRBV10-2 and TRBJ2-1; D not certain. The V gene's germline CDR1 is WSHSY and CDR2 SAAADI. Trimming cost V 6 bases and J 3 bases, with 12 bases left between them. CDR3 length equals 14 residues. In nucleotides, the CDR3 is TGCGCCAGCAGAAGGACCAACCTCTACAATGAGCAGTTCTTC. Protein sequence: CASRRTNLYNEQFF.

V is TRBV4-1 and J is TRBJ2-2; maybe TRBD1 (6 bases). CDR3 length equals 15 residues. Germline V gene lookup returns CDR1 MGHRA and CDR2 YSYEKL. Trimming took off 0 bases at V and 2 bases at J, with 7 bases between the two ends. The chain's CDR3 is CASSQDGTNTGELFF. The CDR3 region has the DNA TGCGCCAGCAGCCAAGATGGGACAAACACCGGGGAGCTGTTTTTT.

As DNA, the CDR3 is TGCGCCAGCAGCCCGGGTCCTGCGGGCGATGAGCAGTTCTTC. Its translation: CASSPGPAGDEQFF. The chain carries TRBV5-1 and TRBJ2-1; D might be TRBD2 (5 bases). The CDR3 length is 14 residues. Germline V gene lookup returns CDR1 SGHRS and CDR2 YFSETQ. Trimming cost V 4 bases and J 8 bases, with 16 bases left between them.

The chain carries TRBV5-6 and TRBJ1-2, with D maybe TRBD1 (5 bases). CDR3 length: 14 amino acids. Germline V gene sequence: CDR1 SGHDT, CDR2 YYEEEE. V gave up 0 bases and J gave up 8 bases, with 14 bases separating them. This chain's CDR3 is CASSLAMQGEGYTF. CDR3 nucleotide sequence: TGTGCCAGCAGCTTGGCAATGCAGGGCGAGGGCTACACCTTC.

In DNA, the CDR3 is TGTGCCAGCAGCACGGGACAGGGGGCATTCTATGGCTACACCTTC. It is translated as CASSTGQGAFYGYTF. The V and J genes are TRBV7-9 and TRBJ1-2, with 12 nucleotides matching TRBD1. The CDR3 is 15 residues long. Germline V gene sequence: CDR1 SEHNR, CDR2 FQNEAQ (reference sequence). J lost 4 bases, V lost 5 bases, and 5 bases had no gene match.

The V and J genes are TRBV6-4 and TRBJ2-5; no clear D. The CDR3 contains 15 residues. V was pared by 4 bases and J by 1 base, with 13 bases between. The germline V gene encodes CDR1 MRHNA and CDR2 SNTAGT. The CDR3 loop reads CASSVPQTGQETQYF. The CDR3 DNA sequence: TGTGCCAGCAGTGTCCCCCAAACGGGCCAAGAGACCCAGTACTTC.

The J gene is TRBJ1-5, the V gene TRBV10-2, with D tentatively TRBD1 (5 bases). CDR3 length: 14 amino acids. V was shortened by 4 bases and J by 6 bases, with 13 bases between the two germline ends. The V gene's germline CDR1 is WSHSY and CDR2 SAAADI. The CDR3 region has the DNA TGCGCCAGCAGTGTCGGAGGGGTAGGTCAGCCCCAGCATTTT. Encoded protein: CASSVGGVGQPQHF.

The rearrangement uses TRBV7-6 and TRBJ1-1; D is undetermined. V was pared by 2 bases and J by 8 bases, with 21 bases between. The CDR3 totals 16 residues. Germline assignment: CDR1 SGHVS and CDR2 FNYEAQ. The CDR3 protein is CASSLRQPGGEGEAFF. CDR3 coding DNA: TGTGCCAGCAGCTTAAGACAACCGGGAGGAGAGGGAGAAGCTTTCTTT.

V and J are TRBV13 and TRBJ2-2; D possibly corresponds to TRBD2 (5 bases). This CDR3 comprises 13 residues. Per the germline V gene, CDR1 is PRHDT and CDR2 is FYEKMQ (reference sequence). V lost 2 bases and J lost 5, with 6 bases in between. In DNA form, the CDR3 reads TGTGCCAGCAGCTTAAGCGGAACCGGGGAGCTGTTTTTT. Translation: CASSLSGTGELFF.

The V and J genes are TRBV7-2 and TRBJ1-5; D is unclear. There are 12 residues in the CDR3. Germline V gene sequence: CDR1 SGHTA, CDR2 FQGNSA. The ends were cut back, 1 base at V and 7 bases at J, with 5 bases in the middle. This chain's CDR3 is CASSLGRQPQHF. DNA for the CDR3: TGTGCCAGCAGCTTAGGCCGCCAGCCCCAGCATTTT.

The chain recombines TRBV6-6 with TRBJ1-1; TRBD1 might be the D (6 bases). There are 14 residues in the CDR3. The V gene lost 0 bases and the J gene lost 5 bases, with 10 bases spanning the gap. Germline values: CDR1 MNHNY, CDR2 SVGAGI (reference sequence). This chain's CDR3 is CASSYSRGQTEAFF. The CDR3 DNA reads TGTGCCAGCAGTTACTCCCGGGGGCAGACTGAAGCTTTCTTT.